This T cell receptor beta chain came from a study of radiotherapy plus CTLA-4 blockade in lung cancer. For the study at large: In around 17% of patients, objective responses were seen; approximately 31% had disease control.

The CDR3 consists of 13 residues. Trimming took 2 bases from V and 7 from J, leaving 8 bases between them. CDR1 and CDR2 from the germline V gene are MNHNY and SVGAGI (reference sequence). As to this clone: Its cognate antigen is unknown.

General study points: Clones derived from tumor TCRs expanded in blood after radiotherapy plus ipilimumab.

Profiling relied on immunoSEQ multiplex PCR, and the TCRdb table lists in-frame clones only, not all of them. The sample yields 30,000 to 35,000 clones, roughly three quarters seen once. It was focal radiation plus CTLA-4 blockade with ipilimumab that patients with chemo-refractory metastatic non-small-cell lung cancer received. The input for sequencing was peripheral blood, taken from a patient treated with radiotherapy plus ipilimumab. The chain recombines TRBV6-6 with TRBJ1-4; D gene uncertain. This receptor was identified in a human donor with non-small cell lung cancer who had stable disease on radiotherapy plus ipilimumab. CDR3 DNA sequence: TGTGCCAGCAGTTACGGATCCCTTGAAAAACTGTTTTTT. Translating gives CASSYGSLEKLFF.